A selection of T cell receptor beta chains follows, all from one sample in a study of T cell changes during pregnancy in multiple sclerosis. Data came from immunoSEQ multiplex PCR; TCRdb stores just in-frame clones and leaves some out. The sample comprises about 33,000 clones, about 90% of which are singletons, and roughly 2.8% rests with the top ten. The specimen was CD4+ T cells from peripheral blood mononuclear cells, collected in the third trimester of pregnancy. These receptors came from a female donor in good health, enrolled as a control in a pregnancy study. The CDR3 runs from the conserved cysteine through the conserved F or W. D genes are given only for firm matches. Clone size is not always given. Where it is, it says once, few, many or a class for expanded clones.

D gene | J gene | clone size | V gene | CDR3 DNA | CDR3 protein
NA | TRBJ2-1 | NA | TRBV27 | TGTGCCAGCAGTCTCAGCCGGGATTTATACAATGAGCAGTTCTTC | CASSLSRDLYNEQFF
NA | TRBJ2-7 | NA | TRBV27 | TGTGCCAGCAGTTTATTAGGGGGAGGGGTCTCCTACGAGCAGTACTTC | CASSLLGGGVSYEQYF
NA | TRBJ1-1 | NA | TRBV7-2 | TGTGCCAGCAGCTTAACGGTGGGCCGGGGCACTGAAGCTTTCTTT | CASSLTVGRGTEAFF
NA | TRBJ1-6 | once | TRBV4-1 | TGCGCCAGCAGCCAAGTCGGCGGGGTAAAGAATTCACCCCTCCACTTT | CASSQVGGVKNSPLHF
TRBD2 | TRBJ2-3 | once | TRBV6-4 | TGTGCCAGCAGTTTAGCGGGATCGAGAACAGATACGCAGTATTTT | CASSLAGSRTDTQYF
NA | TRBJ2-1 | NA | TRBV5-1 | TGCGCCAGCAGCTTGGCCGGAGGGGAGGCAAAGCCGTTCTTC | CASSLAGGEAKPFF
TRBD2 | TRBJ2-3 | NA | TRBV7-2 | TGTGCCAGCAGCTCCCGGGACTACCGAGATACGCAGTATTTT | CASSSRDYRDTQYF
NA | TRBJ2-1 | NA | TRBV5-5 | TGTGCCAGCAGCGTCGCCTTCGGGGAGCAGTTCTTC | CASSVAFGEQFF
NA | TRBJ2-3 | NA | TRBV29-1 | TGCAGCGTTGATGGCGGGGAAAACACAGATACGCAGTATTTT | CSVDGGENTDTQYF
NA | TRBJ1-1 | NA | TRBV19 | TGTGCCAGTAGTATAGAATCTCGTTTCCGGGGCACTGAAGCTTTCTTT | CASSIESRFRGTEAFF
NA | TRBJ2-3 | NA | TRBV5-6 | TGTGCCAGCAGCTTGGGGACTCCCACAGATACGCAGTATTTT | CASSLGTPTDTQYF
NA | TRBJ1-5 | NA | TRBV18 | TGTGCCAGCTCACCGCGGGGGGCTGGGAATCAGCCCCAGCATTTT | CASSPRGAGNQPQHF
NA | TRBJ1-4 | NA | TRBV18 | TGTGCCAGCTCTCCGGACATGAACCCAACTAATGAAAAACTGTTTTTT | CASSPDMNPTNEKLFF
TRBD2 | TRBJ2-1 | NA | TRBV6-6 | TGTGCCAGCAGTGCCTCTAGCGGACGCTCCTACAATGAGCAGTTCTTC | CASSASSGRSYNEQFF
TRBD1 | TRBJ2-7 | NA | TRBV6-5 | TGTGCCAGCAGTCCCGGACAGGCCTCCTACGAGCAGTACTTC | CASSPGQASYEQYF
NA | TRBJ2-2 | once | TRBV7-9 | TGTGCCAGCAGCTTTCCGACCCCCGGGAAGCTGTTTTTT | CASSFPTPGKLFF
TRBD2 | TRBJ2-7 | NA | TRBV19 | TGTGCCAGTAGTTCGCGGACTAGCGCTCGCTCCTACGAGCAGTACTTC | CASSSRTSARSYEQYF
TRBD1 | TRBJ2-7 | NA | TRBV5-1 | TGCGCCAGCAGCTTGGACACAGGGGGTACAGAAAAGCAGTACTTC | CASSLDTGGTEKQYF
TRBD1 | TRBJ2-3 | NA | TRBV18 | TGTGCCAGCTCACCATCGACAGGGGATCTTCGAGTTCTAATGGATACGCAGTATTTT | CASSPSTGDLRVLMDTQYF
TRBD1 | TRBJ2-7 | NA | TRBV28 | TGTGCCAGCAGTTTCTCGTCGACAGGGGGCTACGAGCAGTACTTC | CASSFSSTGGYEQYF
NA | TRBJ1-6 | NA | TRBV6-5 | TGTGCCAGCAGTTTCGACAGAAATTCACCCCTCCACTTT | CASSFDRNSPLHF
TRBD1 | TRBJ1-1 | NA | TRBV18 | TGTGCCAGCTCACCGACAGGGGGCTGGGCTTTCTTT | CASSPTGGWAFF
NA | TRBJ2-3 | NA | TRBV28 | TGTGCCAGCAGCTCGTTTGGAGGTAGCGGTTACACAGATACGCAGTATTTT | CASSSFGGSGYTDTQYF
NA | TRBJ2-1 | once | TRBV19 | TGTGCCAGTAGTATAAGGGGTAGAGACAATGAGCAGTTCTTC | CASSIRGRDNEQFF
TRBD2 | TRBJ2-7 | once | TRBV28 | TGTGCCACCATTAGAGGCGGGAGGTCCTACGAGCAGTACTTC | CATIRGGRSYEQYF
NA | TRBJ2-7 | NA | TRBV18 | TGTGCCAGCTCCGGCGGCAGCTACGAGCAGTACTTC | CASSGGSYEQYF
NA | TRBJ2-1 | NA | TRBV9 | TGTGCCAGCAGCGTAGAGGGAGCGCCCTACAATGAGCAGTTCTTC | CASSVEGAPYNEQFF
NA | TRBJ2-3 | NA | TRBV6-5 | TGTGCCAGCAGTTATCGCCTGAGAACAGATACGCAGTATTTT | CASSYRLRTDTQYF
NA | TRBJ2-2 | NA | TRBV5-1 | TGCGCCAGCAGCTTGGAAGGGGCAGGGGAGCTGTTTTTT | CASSLEGAGELFF
NA | TRBJ2-1 | NA | TRBV11-2 | TGTGCCAGCAGCCTTTCACTTTTCTACAATGAGCAGTTCTTC | CASSLSLFYNEQFF
TRBD1 | TRBJ1-2 | NA | TRBV19 | TGTGCCAGTAGGCACTCCGGACAGGGCTCTGGCTACACCTTC | CASRHSGQGSGYTF